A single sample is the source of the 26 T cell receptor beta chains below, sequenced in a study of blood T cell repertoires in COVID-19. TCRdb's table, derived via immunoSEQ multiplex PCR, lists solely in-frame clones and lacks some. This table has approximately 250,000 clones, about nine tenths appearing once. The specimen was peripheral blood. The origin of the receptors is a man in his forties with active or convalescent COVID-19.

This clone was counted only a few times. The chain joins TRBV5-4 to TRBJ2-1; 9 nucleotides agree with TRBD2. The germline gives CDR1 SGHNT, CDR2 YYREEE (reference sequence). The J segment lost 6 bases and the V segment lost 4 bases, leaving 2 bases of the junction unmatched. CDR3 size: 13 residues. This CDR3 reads CASSQTSGNEQFF. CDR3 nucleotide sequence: TGTGCCAGCAGCCAGACTAGCGGCAATGAGCAGTTCTTC.

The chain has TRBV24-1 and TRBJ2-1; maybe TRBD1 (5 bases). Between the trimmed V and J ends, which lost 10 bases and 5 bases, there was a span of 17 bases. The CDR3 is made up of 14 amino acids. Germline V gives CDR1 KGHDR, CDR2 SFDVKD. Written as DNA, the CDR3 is TGTGCCACTTCTACCCGGGCAGGGAACAATGAGCAGTTCTTC. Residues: CATSTRAGNNEQFF.

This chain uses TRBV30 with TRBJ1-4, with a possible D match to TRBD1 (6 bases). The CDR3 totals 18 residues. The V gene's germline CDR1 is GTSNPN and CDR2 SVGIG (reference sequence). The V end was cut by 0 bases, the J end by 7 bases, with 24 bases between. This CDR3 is CAWSVLLPMGARGEKLFF. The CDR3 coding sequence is TGTGCCTGGAGTGTACTCCTCCCGATGGGGGCACGAGGTGAAAAACTGTTTTTT.

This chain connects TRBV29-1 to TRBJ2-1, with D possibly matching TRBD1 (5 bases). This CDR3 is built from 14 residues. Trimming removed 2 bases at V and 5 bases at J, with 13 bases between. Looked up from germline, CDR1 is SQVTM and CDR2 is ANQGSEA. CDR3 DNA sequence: TGCAGCGTTGAAACGGTAGGCAGGGACAATGAGCAGTTCTTC. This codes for CSVETVGRDNEQFF.

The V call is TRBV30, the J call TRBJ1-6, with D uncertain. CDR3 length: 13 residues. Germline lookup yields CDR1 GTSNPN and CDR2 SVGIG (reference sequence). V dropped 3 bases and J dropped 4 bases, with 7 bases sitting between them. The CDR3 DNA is TGTGCCTGGAGCGCACAGTATAATTCACCCCTCCACTTT. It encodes CAWSAQYNSPLHF.

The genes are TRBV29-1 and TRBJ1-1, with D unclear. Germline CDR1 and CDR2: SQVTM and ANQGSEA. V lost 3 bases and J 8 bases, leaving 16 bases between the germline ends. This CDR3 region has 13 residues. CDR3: CSVDRRETPEAFF. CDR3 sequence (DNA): TGCAGCGTTGATAGACGGGAAACCCCCGAAGCTTTCTTT.

The chain's CDR3 is CASSQDPGTGTYEQYF. The CDR3 DNA reads TGCGCCAGCAGCCAAGACCCCGGGACAGGTACCTACGAGCAGTACTTC. The V gene is TRBV4-1, the J gene TRBJ2-7; 8 bases match TRBD1. The CDR3 is 16 residues long. Germline CDR1 reads MGHRA; CDR2 reads YSYEKL. V shed 0 bases and J 2 bases; nucleotides not matched to a gene: 6.

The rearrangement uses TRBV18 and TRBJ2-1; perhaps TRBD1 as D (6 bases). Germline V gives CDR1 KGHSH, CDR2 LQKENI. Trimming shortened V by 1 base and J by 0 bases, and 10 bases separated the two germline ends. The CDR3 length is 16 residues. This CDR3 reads CASSPQGTSSYNEQFF. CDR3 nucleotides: TGTGCCAGCTCACCACAGGGGACAAGCTCCTACAATGAGCAGTTCTTC.

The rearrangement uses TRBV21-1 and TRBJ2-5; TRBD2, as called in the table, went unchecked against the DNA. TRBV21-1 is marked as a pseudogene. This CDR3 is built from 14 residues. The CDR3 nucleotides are TGTGCCAGCAGCAAAGGAGGCCATCAAGAGACCCAGTACTTC. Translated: CASSKGGHQETQYF.

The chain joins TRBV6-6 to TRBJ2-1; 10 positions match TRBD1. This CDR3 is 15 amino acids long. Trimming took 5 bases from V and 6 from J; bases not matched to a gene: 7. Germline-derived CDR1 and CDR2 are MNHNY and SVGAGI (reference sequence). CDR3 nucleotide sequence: TGTGCCAGCAGTACCGACAGGGGGCGTAGCAATGAGCAGTTCTTC. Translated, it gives CASSTDRGRSNEQFF.

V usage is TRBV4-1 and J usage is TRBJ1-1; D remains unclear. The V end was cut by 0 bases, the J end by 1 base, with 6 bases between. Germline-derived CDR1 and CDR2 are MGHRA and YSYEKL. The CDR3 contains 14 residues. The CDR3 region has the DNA TGCGCCAGCAGCCAAGACCCCTCGAACACTGAAGCTTTCTTT. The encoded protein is CASSQDPSNTEAFF.

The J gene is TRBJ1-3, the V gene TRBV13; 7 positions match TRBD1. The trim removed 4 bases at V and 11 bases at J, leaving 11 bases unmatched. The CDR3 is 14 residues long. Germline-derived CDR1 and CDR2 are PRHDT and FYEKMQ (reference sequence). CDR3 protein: CASSSTGEGDSIYF. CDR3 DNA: TGTGCCAGCAGCTCAACAGGGGAAGGTGACTCCATATATTTT. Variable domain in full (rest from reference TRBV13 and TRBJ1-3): AAGVIQSPRHLIKEKRETATLKCYPIPRHDTVYWYQQGPGQDPQFLISFYEKMQSDKGSIPDRFSAQQFSDYHSELNMSSLELGDSALYFCASSSTGEGDSIYFGEGSWLTVV.

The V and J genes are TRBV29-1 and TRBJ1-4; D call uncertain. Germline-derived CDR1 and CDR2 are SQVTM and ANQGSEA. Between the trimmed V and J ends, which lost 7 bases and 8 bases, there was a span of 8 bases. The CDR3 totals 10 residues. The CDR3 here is CSARWEKLFF. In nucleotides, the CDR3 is TGCAGCGCCCGGTGGGAAAAACTGTTTTTT.

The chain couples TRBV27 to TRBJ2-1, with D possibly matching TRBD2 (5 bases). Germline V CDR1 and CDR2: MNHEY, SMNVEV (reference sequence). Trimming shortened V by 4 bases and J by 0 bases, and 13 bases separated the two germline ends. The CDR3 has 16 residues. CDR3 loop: CASSSSKRSSYNEQFF. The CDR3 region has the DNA TGTGCCAGCAGTTCATCCAAGCGGAGCTCCTACAATGAGCAGTTCTTC.

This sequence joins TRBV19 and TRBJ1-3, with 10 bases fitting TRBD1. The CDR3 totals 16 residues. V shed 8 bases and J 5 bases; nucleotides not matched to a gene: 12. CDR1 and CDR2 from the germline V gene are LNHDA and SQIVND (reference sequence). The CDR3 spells CASRVQGDRGRNTIYF. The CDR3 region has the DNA TGTGCCAGTCGCGTTCAGGGGGACAGGGGACGAAACACCATATATTTT.

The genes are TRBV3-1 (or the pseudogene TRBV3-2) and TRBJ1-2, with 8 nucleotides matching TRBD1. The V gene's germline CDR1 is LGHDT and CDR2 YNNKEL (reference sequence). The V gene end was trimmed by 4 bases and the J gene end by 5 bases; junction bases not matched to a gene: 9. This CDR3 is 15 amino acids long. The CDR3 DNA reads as TGTGCCAGCAGCCGTACGGACAGGGTACTATATGGCTACACCTTC. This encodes CASSRTDRVLYGYTF.

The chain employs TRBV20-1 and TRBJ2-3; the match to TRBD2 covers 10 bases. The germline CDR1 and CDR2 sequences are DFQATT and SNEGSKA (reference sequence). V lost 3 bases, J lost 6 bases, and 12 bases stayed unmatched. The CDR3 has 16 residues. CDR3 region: CSASGWQREGTDTQYF. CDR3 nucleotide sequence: TGCAGTGCTAGTGGTTGGCAGCGGGAGGGGACGGATACGCAGTATTTT.

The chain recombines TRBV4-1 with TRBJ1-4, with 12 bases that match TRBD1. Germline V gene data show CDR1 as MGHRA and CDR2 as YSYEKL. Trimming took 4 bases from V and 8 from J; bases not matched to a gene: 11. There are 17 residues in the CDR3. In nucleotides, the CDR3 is TGCGCCAGCAGCCTGGGGACAGGGGGCCCCGGCGGCGAAAAACTGTTTTTT. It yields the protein CASSLGTGGPGGEKLFF.

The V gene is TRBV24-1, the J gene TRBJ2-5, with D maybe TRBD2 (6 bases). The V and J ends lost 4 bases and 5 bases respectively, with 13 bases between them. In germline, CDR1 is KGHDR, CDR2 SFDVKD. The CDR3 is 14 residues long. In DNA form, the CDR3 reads TGTGCCACCAGTGACCCGCGAGGAGGGGAGACCCAGTACTTC. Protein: CATSDPRGGETQYF.

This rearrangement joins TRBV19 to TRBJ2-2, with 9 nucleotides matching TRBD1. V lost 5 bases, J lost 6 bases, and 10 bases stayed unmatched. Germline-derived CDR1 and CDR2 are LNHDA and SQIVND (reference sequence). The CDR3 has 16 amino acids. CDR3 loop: CASSADRGRLSGELFF. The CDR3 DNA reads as TGTGCCAGTAGTGCGGACAGGGGTAGGCTTTCCGGGGAGCTGTTTTTT.

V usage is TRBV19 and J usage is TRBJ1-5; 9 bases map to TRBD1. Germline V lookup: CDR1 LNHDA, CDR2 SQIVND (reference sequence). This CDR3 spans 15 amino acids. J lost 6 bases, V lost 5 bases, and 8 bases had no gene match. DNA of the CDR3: TGTGCCAGTAGTGACGGACAGGGGTTTATTCAGCCCCAGCATTTT. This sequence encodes CASSDGQGFIQPQHF.

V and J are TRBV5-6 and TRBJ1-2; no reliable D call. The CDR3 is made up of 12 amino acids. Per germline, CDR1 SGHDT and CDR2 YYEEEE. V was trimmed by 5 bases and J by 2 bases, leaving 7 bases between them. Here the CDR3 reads CASSPRNYGYTF. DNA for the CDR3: TGTGCCAGCAGTCCCCGGAACTATGGCTACACCTTC.

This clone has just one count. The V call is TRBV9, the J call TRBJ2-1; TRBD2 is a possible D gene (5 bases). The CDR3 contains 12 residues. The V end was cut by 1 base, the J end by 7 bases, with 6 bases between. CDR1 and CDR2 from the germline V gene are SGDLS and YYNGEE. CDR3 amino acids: CASSVRENEQFF. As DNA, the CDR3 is TGTGCCAGCAGCGTAAGGGAGAATGAGCAGTTCTTC.

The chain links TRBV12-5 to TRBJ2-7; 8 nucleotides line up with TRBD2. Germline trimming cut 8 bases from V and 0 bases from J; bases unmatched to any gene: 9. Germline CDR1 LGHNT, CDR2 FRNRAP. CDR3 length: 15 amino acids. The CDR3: CASRVERGISYEQYF. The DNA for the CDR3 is TGTGCTAGTCGGGTTGAGCGGGGGATCTCCTACGAGCAGTACTTC.

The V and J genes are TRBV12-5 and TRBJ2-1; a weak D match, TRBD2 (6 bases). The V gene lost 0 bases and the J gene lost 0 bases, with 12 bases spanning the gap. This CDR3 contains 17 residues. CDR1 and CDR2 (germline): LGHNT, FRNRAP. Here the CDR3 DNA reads TGTGCTAGTGGTTTGGTACTCACCGGGAGCTCCTACAATGAGCAGTTCTTC. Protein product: CASGLVLTGSSYNEQFF.

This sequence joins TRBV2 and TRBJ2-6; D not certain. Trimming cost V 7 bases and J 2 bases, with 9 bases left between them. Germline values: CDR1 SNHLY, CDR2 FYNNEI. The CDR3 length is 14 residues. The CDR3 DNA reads TGTGCCAGCAAACTCATCCCTGGGGCCAACGTCCTGACTTTC. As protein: CASKLIPGANVLTF. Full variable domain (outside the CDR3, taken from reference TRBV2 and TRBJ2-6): EPEVTQTPSHQVTQMGQEVILRCVPISNHLYFYWYRQILGQKVEFLVSFYNNEISEKSEIFDDQFSVERPDGSNFTLKIRSTKLEDSAMYFCASKLIPGANVLTFGAGSRLTVL.